The 30 T cell receptor beta chains given below trace back to one sample, sequenced in a study of blood T cell repertoires in COVID-19 (dated by TCRdb to about 2020). Libraries came from the immunoSEQ multiplex PCR assay. What TCRdb holds here is the immuneACCESS table cut down to in-frame rearrangements. Part of the clones is not present; checked against another copy, under half of the missing clones reflect an unresolved V gene, and the others are unexplained. Here the sample has around 140,000 clones; 80% to 90% occur a single time. The ten most abundant clones make up more than 6.5% of the sample. Material: peripheral blood. These receptors were taken from a woman between 45 and 60 years old with active or convalescent COVID-19.

The CDR3 DNA follows: TGTGCCAGTAGTCTAAGCGGGAACACCGGGGAGCTGTTTTTT. It specifies CASSLSGNTGELFF. The chain carries TRBV19 and TRBJ2-2; TRBD2 might be the D (5 bases). CDR1 is LNHDA and CDR2 is SQIVND in the germline V gene (reference sequence). Trimming stripped 5 bases from V and 1 base from J, with 8 bases between. This CDR3 is 14 amino acids long.

The chain employs TRBV6-6 and TRBJ1-1; D is perhaps TRBD1 (5 bases). CDR3 length: 16 residues. The germline CDR1 and CDR2 sequences are MNHNY and SVGAGI (reference sequence). Trimming cost V 2 bases and J 1 base, with 14 bases left between them. CDR3 DNA sequence: TGTGCCAGCAGTTACGGCCGAAATACAGGGAACACTGAAGCTTTCTTT. Protein: CASSYGRNTGNTEAFF.

The V gene is TRBV15, the J gene TRBJ1-3; D call uncertain. Trimming removed 0 bases at V and 2 bases at J, with 11 bases between. Per germline, CDR1 LNHNV and CDR2 YYDKDF (reference sequence). This CDR3 contains 16 residues. Here the CDR3 DNA reads TGTGCCACCAGCAGAGAGAGCACCATCCCTGGAAACACCATATATTTT. It yields the protein CATSRESTIPGNTIYF. Using reference TRBV15 and TRBJ1-3 for the parts outside the CDR3, the full variable domain is DAMVIQNPRYQVTQFGKPVTLSCSQTLNHNVMYWYQQKSSQAPKLLFHYYDKDFNNEADTPDNFQSRRPNTSFCFLDIRSPGLGDTAMYLCATSRESTIPGNTIYFGEGSWLTVV.

The V gene is TRBV11-2, the J gene TRBJ1-2, with TRBD1 identical over 7 bases. The trim removed 1 base at V and 0 bases at J, leaving 5 bases unmatched. Germline CDR1 SGHAT, CDR2 FQNNGV. This CDR3 spans 16 amino acids. This CDR3 reads CASSLASGTANYGYTF. In DNA, the CDR3 is TGTGCCAGCAGCTTAGCTAGCGGGACAGCTAACTATGGCTACACCTTC. The full variable domain, its missing parts supplied by reference TRBV11-2 and TRBJ1-2, is EAGVAQSPRYKIIEKRQSVAFWCNPISGHATLYWYQQILGQGPKLLIQFQNNGVVDDSQLPKDRFSAERLKGVDSTLKIQPAKLEDSAVYLCASSLASGTANYGYTFGSGTRLTVV.

V gene TRBV7-3 combines with J gene TRBJ2-7; D remains ambiguous. The CDR3 is 13 residues long. Germline lookup yields CDR1 SGHTA and CDR2 FQGTGA. The V end was cut by 6 bases, the J end by 3 bases, with 12 bases between. For the CDR3, the DNA is TGTGCCAGCAGTCTCACAGCAGGCTACGAGCAGTACTTC. Translating gives CASSLTAGYEQYF.

This clone was picked up a small number of times. This chain connects TRBV7-6 to TRBJ1-5; 11 positions match TRBD1. The junction had 4 bases not matched to a gene; V was cut back by 3 bases and J by 0 bases. CDR3 length: 17 residues. CDR1 is SGHVS and CDR2 is FNYEAQ in the germline V gene. This CDR3 is CASSFGTGGSSNQPQHF. The CDR3 DNA reads TGTGCCAGCAGCTTTGGGACAGGGGGGTCTAGCAATCAGCCCCAGCATTTT.

This rearrangement joins TRBV4-2 to TRBJ1-4, with D possibly matching TRBD1 (6 bases). The V gene lost 6 bases and the J gene lost 7 bases, with 12 bases spanning the gap. The CDR3 runs to 13 residues. Germline-derived CDR1 and CDR2 are LGHNA and YNFKEQ. This chain's CDR3 is CASRDSGGEKLFF. The CDR3 nucleotides are TGTGCCAGCAGGGACAGCGGGGGTGAAAAACTGTTTTTT.

The rearrangement uses TRBV10-3 and TRBJ1-2; possible D gene TRBD1, 5 bases. This CDR3 is built from 13 residues. The germline V gene has CDR1 ENHRY and CDR2 SYGVKD. V shed 7 bases and J shed 0 bases, with 9 bases lying between them. The CDR3, as DNA: TGTGCCATCAAAGGGGACTCTAACTATGGCTACACCTTC. It codes for CAIKGDSNYGYTF.

The J gene is TRBJ1-1, the V gene TRBV3-1 (or the pseudogene TRBV3-2); tentative D call: TRBD1 (5 bases). There are 13 residues in the CDR3. V lost 6 bases to trimming and J lost 6 bases, with 14 bases between them. In germline, CDR1 is LGHDT, CDR2 YNNKEL (reference sequence). The CDR3 loop reads CASRSQGVPEAFF. In DNA, the CDR3 is TGTGCCAGCAGGTCTCAGGGTGTGCCTGAAGCTTTCTTT.

CDR3 loop: CASSPTGGRFMNTEAFF. Written as DNA, the CDR3 is TGTGCCAGCAGCCCCACAGGGGGCCGTTTTATGAACACTGAAGCTTTCTTT. V usage is TRBV7-2 and J usage is TRBJ1-1, with 9 bases aligning to TRBD1. Trimming cost V 5 bases and J 0 bases; bases outside gene matches: 10. The germline CDR1 and CDR2 sequences are SGHTA and FQGNSA. The CDR3 is made up of 17 amino acids.

The CDR3 DNA follows: TGTGCCAGCAGCCAAGATCGGTACGAGCAGTACTTC. Translated: CASSQDRYEQYF. The rearrangement uses TRBV3-1 (or the pseudogene TRBV3-2) and TRBJ2-7; D remains ambiguous. Trimming took off 0 bases at V and 4 bases at J, with 4 bases between the two ends. The CDR3 has 12 amino acids. Looked up from germline, CDR1 is LGHDT and CDR2 is YNNKEL (reference sequence).

The chain joins TRBV4-3 to TRBJ1-6, with D maybe TRBD1 (6 bases). V gave up 1 base and J gave up 9 bases, with 16 bases separating them. CDR1 and CDR2 from the germline V gene are LGHNA and YSLEER. This CDR3 is built from 16 residues. The DNA of the CDR3 is TGCGCCAGCAGCCAAGTTGAAACAGGGTTTGGTTCACCCCTCCACTTT. It codes for CASSQVETGFGSPLHF.

The J gene is TRBJ1-2, the V gene TRBV28, with 8 bases identical to TRBD1. The V gene end was trimmed by 2 bases and the J gene end by 8 bases; junction bases not matched to a gene: 7. Germline CDR1 and CDR2: MDHEN and SYDVKM. The length of the CDR3 is 14 residues. DNA for the CDR3: TGTGCCAGCAGTTTACCCCAGGGGGCGAGCGGCTACACCTTC. This translates into CASSLPQGASGYTF.

The chain uses TRBV4-1 and TRBJ2-2; D ambiguous. CDR1 is MGHRA, CDR2 YSYEKL, per germline. V was trimmed by 3 bases and J by 2 bases, leaving 10 bases between them. This CDR3 has 15 amino acids. The CDR3 DNA reads as TGCGCCAGCAGCCAGACACCTGAAAACACCGGGGAGCTGTTTTTT. Amino acid sequence: CASSQTPENTGELFF.

About this clone itself: Other DNA sequences in this specimen translate into the identical CDR3. J is TRBJ2-2 and V is TRBV3-1 (or the pseudogene TRBV3-2); the D gene is possibly TRBD1 (6 bases). Deletions cut 2 bases from V and 2 bases from J, with 12 bases between. CDR3 length: 16 amino acids. Germline assignment: CDR1 LGHDT and CDR2 YNNKEL (reference sequence). The CDR3 loop is CASSQNTGTNTGELFF. In nucleotides, the CDR3 is TGTGCCAGCAGCCAAAACACCGGGACAAACACCGGGGAGCTGTTTTTT.

The gene calls are TRBV19 and TRBJ1-5; the D gene is possibly TRBD1 (6 bases). Germline assignment: CDR1 LNHDA and CDR2 SQIVND (reference sequence). V lost 4 bases and J 0 bases, leaving 13 bases between the germline ends. CDR3 length: 16 amino acids. The CDR3, as DNA: TGTGCCAGTAGTAACAGGGAGGGGTATAGCAATCAGCCCCAGCATTTT. Protein: CASSNREGYSNQPQHF.

The chain has TRBV3-1 (or the pseudogene TRBV3-2) and TRBJ2-7, with a tentative D call TRBD2 (6 bases). The CDR3 runs to 12 residues. Trimming removed 3 bases at V and 3 bases at J, with 6 bases between. CDR1 is LGHDT and CDR2 is YNNKEL in the germline V gene (reference sequence). The CDR3 region is CASSQRGYEQYF. The CDR3, as DNA: TGTGCCAGCAGCCAGCGGGGCTACGAGCAGTACTTC.

J is TRBJ2-6 and V is TRBV9; a weak D match, TRBD1 (5 bases). The CDR3 extends over 17 amino acids. Germline CDR1 is SGDLS and CDR2 is YYNGEE. The ends were cut back, 5 bases at V and 0 bases at J, with 15 bases in the middle. This CDR3 reads CASSQGQDISGANVLTF. CDR3 DNA: TGTGCCAGCAGTCAGGGCCAGGACATCTCTGGGGCCAACGTCCTGACTTTC.

CDR3 sequence: CASSNGGQPQHF. The CDR3 DNA is TGTGCCAGCAGCAATGGAGGTCAGCCCCAGCATTTT. The chain recombines TRBV12-3 or TRBV12-4 with TRBJ1-5; D not certain. V was pared by 6 bases and J by 6 bases, with 9 bases between. The CDR3 consists of 12 residues.

The CDR3 region is CASRWGEEGNEQFF. CDR3 in DNA: TGTGCCAGCAGATGGGGGGAGGAGGGTAATGAGCAGTTCTTC. V gene TRBV27 combines with J gene TRBJ2-1, with a possible D match to TRBD2 (6 bases). CDR3 length: 14 amino acids. Trimming shortened V by 6 bases and J by 7 bases, and 16 bases separated the two germline ends. Germline-derived CDR1 and CDR2 are MNHEY and SMNVEV (reference sequence).

The rearrangement joins TRBV19 to TRBJ2-2, with 9 nucleotides matching TRBD1. V lost 4 bases and J lost 5; bases outside the gene matches: 8. The CDR3 extends over 16 amino acids. Germline CDR1 and CDR2: LNHDA and SQIVND (reference sequence). The CDR3 reads CASSRGTGSDTGELFF. The CDR3 DNA is TGTGCCAGTAGTAGAGGGACAGGGAGTGATACCGGGGAGCTGTTTTTT.

The V and J genes are TRBV19 and TRBJ1-2; 7 positions agree with TRBD1. CDR3 length: 16 amino acids. Germline trimming cut 6 bases from V and 4 bases from J; bases unmatched to any gene: 14. Germline CDR1 reads LNHDA; CDR2 reads SQIVND (reference sequence). DNA for the CDR3: TGTGCCAGTAGAGAGGGAACAGGGGACTCGATCTATGGCTACACCTTC. Protein: CASREGTGDSIYGYTF. Full variable domain (outside the CDR3, taken from reference TRBV19 and TRBJ1-2): DGGITQSPKYLFRKEGQNVTLSCEQNLNHDAMYWYRQDPGQGLRLIYYSQIVNDFQKGDIAEGYSVSREKKESFPLTVTSAQKNPTAFYLCASREGTGDSIYGYTFGSGTRLTVV.

The chain carries TRBV5-1 and TRBJ1-3; TRBD1 agrees at 8 bases. Germline assignment: CDR1 SGHRS and CDR2 YFSETQ. The CDR3 is 15 amino acids. V gave up 2 bases and J gave up 0 bases; unmatched junction bases: 1. The DNA for the CDR3 is TGCGCCAGCAGCTTACAGGGGGTCTCTGGAAACACCATATATTTT. This encodes CASSLQGVSGNTIYF.

This clone was observed a single time. The chain combines TRBV7-8 with TRBJ1-1, with TRBD1 as a possible D gene (6 bases). The V gene lost 5 bases and the J gene lost 4 bases, with 14 bases spanning the gap. This CDR3 has 14 residues. Germline loops: CDR1 SGHVS, CDR2 FQNEAQ. The CDR3 spells CASSLDRIITEAFF. The CDR3 region has the DNA TGTGCCAGCAGCCTCGACAGGATTATCACTGAAGCTTTCTTT.

The chain is built from TRBV2 and TRBJ2-3; 8 nucleotides match TRBD2. This CDR3 has 16 amino acids. Germline CDR1 is SNHLY and CDR2 is FYNNEI. V was clipped by 5 bases and J by 3 bases; unmatched bases: 10. CDR3 amino acids: CASSNRGGGTTDTQYF. In DNA, the CDR3 is TGTGCCAGCAGTAACCGCGGCGGGGGGACTACAGATACGCAGTATTTT.

DNA for the CDR3: TGTGCCAGCAGCAAAACAGGGGGAGAGACCCAGTACTTC. Amino acids: CASSKTGGETQYF. The gene calls are TRBV5-6 and TRBJ2-5; the match to TRBD1 covers 8 bases. With 4 bases clipped from V and 4 bases from J, the junction kept 3 bases outside the gene matches. The CDR3 is 13 amino acids. Germline loops: CDR1 SGHDT, CDR2 YYEEEE.

This rearrangement joins TRBV2 to TRBJ1-1; no clear D. The germline V and J ends were trimmed by 1 base and 7 bases, with 4 bases remaining between them. The germline CDR1 and CDR2 sequences are SNHLY and FYNNEI. This CDR3 is 11 amino acids long. CDR3 in DNA: TGTGCCAGCAGTGAAGTAGTTGAAGCTTTCTTT. As protein: CASSEVVEAFF.

This chain connects TRBV28 to TRBJ1-5; no definite D call. Germline V CDR1 and CDR2: MDHEN, SYDVKM. This CDR3 is 14 amino acids long. The ends were cut back, 6 bases at V and 6 bases at J, with 15 bases in the middle. The CDR3 loop reads CASSFPSAGQPQHF. The CDR3 coding sequence is TGTGCCAGCAGCTTTCCGAGTGCGGGTCAGCCCCAGCATTTT.

This clone appeared a few times. The gene calls are TRBV28 and TRBJ1-1, with 7 bases matching TRBD1. The CDR3 loop spans 13 amino acids. V lost 6 bases and J lost 1; bases outside the gene matches: 2. CDR1 and CDR2 from the germline V gene are MDHEN and SYDVKM. The CDR3 DNA reads TGTGCCAGCAGGGGGACAGCGAACACTGAAGCTTTCTTT. Protein: CASRGTANTEAFF.

The genes are TRBV5-4 and TRBJ2-7, with D perhaps TRBD1 (6 bases). Germline V gene sequence: CDR1 SGHNT, CDR2 YYREEE (reference sequence). The V end lost 4 bases, the J end lost 2 bases, and 10 bases lay between the germline ends. This CDR3 is built from 13 residues. The CDR3 bases are TGTGCCAGCAGCCGGGGACAACCCTACGAGCAGTACTTC. This sequence encodes CASSRGQPYEQYF.